This TCR beta chain was sequenced in a study of OX40 agonist ivuxolimab in advanced cancers. Sequencing was performed with immunoSEQ multiplex PCR; in TCRdb, only in-frame clones are kept and a portion is missing. The table shows approximately 77,000 clones, with approximately 80% occurring only once. CDR1 KGHSH and CDR2 LQKENI come from the germline V gene. V was pared by 0 bases and J by 6 bases, with 0 bases of the junction left unmatched. The CDR3 extends over 13 amino acids. Material: CD4+ or CD8+ T cells sorted from blood, obtained in a trial of the OX40 agonist ivuxolimab. The sequence was obtained from an adult with an advanced solid tumor such as melanoma, head and neck, liver or kidney cancer. This chain joins TRBV18 and TRBJ2-7; 9 bases fit TRBD1. CDR3 sequence reads: CASSPPTGGEQYF. CDR3 nucleotides: TGTGCCAGCTCACCACCGACAGGGGGCGAGCAGTACTTC.